The next 16 T cell receptor beta chains were all read from a single sample in a study of OX40 agonist ivuxolimab in advanced cancers. Using immunoSEQ multiplex PCR, the repertoire was profiled, and TCRdb retains in-frame clones only, with some absent. The data hold over 50,000 clones, with approximately 90% observed a single time. The sample consisted of CD4+ or CD8+ T cells sorted from blood, taken in a trial of the OX40 agonist ivuxolimab. The receptor source for this set is an adult with an advanced solid tumor such as melanoma, head and neck, liver or kidney cancer.

The CDR3 spells CASSLRLVTAAFEAFF. The DNA of the CDR3 is TGTGCCAGCAGTTTAAGATTAGTCACAGCAGCTTTTGAAGCTTTCTTT. The rearrangement links TRBV28 to TRBJ1-1; D is undetermined. Trimming shortened V by 2 bases and J by 7 bases, and 20 bases separated the two germline ends. Germline V gene lookup returns CDR1 MDHEN and CDR2 SYDVKM. CDR3 length: 16 amino acids.

This clone was found once. The rearrangement joins TRBV28 to TRBJ2-7; D is possibly TRBD1 (5 bases). The ends were cut back, 2 bases at V and 6 bases at J, with 5 bases in the middle. The CDR3 length is 11 residues. CDR1 is MDHEN, CDR2 SYDVKM, per germline. Written as DNA, the CDR3 is TGTGCCAGCAGTTTAAGGGGCGAGCAGTACTTC. Protein product: CASSLRGEQYF.

The chain uses TRBV6-1 and TRBJ1-5, with D unclear. Germline V gives CDR1 MNHNS, CDR2 SASEGT. The V gene lost 3 bases and the J gene lost 6 bases, with 3 bases spanning the gap. This CDR3 comprises 11 residues. CDR3 sequence reads: CASSEFQPQHF. CDR3 nucleotide sequence: TGTGCCAGCAGTGAGTTTCAGCCCCAGCATTTT.

The V call is TRBV4-2, the J call TRBJ2-2; D is unresolved. CDR3 length: 12 amino acids. Germline assignment: CDR1 LGHNA and CDR2 YNFKEQ. Trimming left V 4 bases short and J 8 bases short, with 8 bases between. The chain's CDR3 is CASSPNHGELFF. The CDR3 bases are TGTGCCAGCAGCCCCAATCATGGGGAGCTGTTTTTT.

A word on this clone: The identical CDR3 is also encoded by other nucleotide sequences in the sample. V is TRBV9 and J is TRBJ2-3, with 8 bases lining up with TRBD2. V gave up 1 base and J gave up 1 base; unmatched junction bases: 2. CDR3 length: 15 amino acids. CDR1 is SGDLS and CDR2 is YYNGEE in the germline V gene. The CDR3 DNA sequence: TGTGCCAGCAGCGTAACGCGGGGGGGCACAGATACGCAGTATTTT. Translated: CASSVTRGGTDTQYF.

The chain is built from TRBV10-3 and TRBJ1-3; 9 bases line up with TRBD1. This CDR3 is 15 amino acids long. Germline trimming cut 9 bases from V and 3 bases from J; bases unmatched to any gene: 9. CDR1 and CDR2 from the germline V gene are ENHRY and SYGVKD. The CDR3 spells CAITAGQGFGNTIYF. The CDR3, as DNA: TGTGCCATAACTGCGGGACAGGGATTTGGAAACACCATATATTTT.

The count of this clone is one. V gene TRBV4-3 combines with J gene TRBJ2-1; D is unclear. V gave up 1 base and J gave up 0 bases, with 4 bases separating them. The CDR3 runs to 14 residues. Germline V gene lookup returns CDR1 LGHNA and CDR2 YSLEER. The CDR3 nucleotides read TGCGCCAGCAGCCAAGGCATCTCCTACAATGAGCAGTTCTTC. It specifies CASSQGISYNEQFF.

This chain uses TRBV7-2 with TRBJ2-1; D not certain. Trimming cost V 0 bases and J 5 bases, with 11 bases left between them. There are 15 residues in the CDR3. Germline V CDR1 and CDR2: SGHTA, FQGNSA. The CDR3 DNA reads TGTGCCAGCAGCTTAGCGAGATCGACTCACAATGAGCAGTTCTTC. It specifies CASSLARSTHNEQFF.

The chain couples TRBV10-3 to TRBJ2-1; perhaps TRBD2 as D (6 bases). The CDR3 length is 16 residues. The germline V gene encodes CDR1 ENHRY and CDR2 SYGVKD. V was trimmed by 0 bases and J by 2 bases, leaving 11 bases between them. The CDR3 reads CAISESGLAPYNEQFF. The CDR3 nucleotides read TGTGCCATCAGTGAGTCTGGGCTAGCGCCCTACAATGAGCAGTTCTTC.

The sample holds one count of this clone. V is TRBV6-1 and J is TRBJ2-7; 10 bases fit TRBD1. This CDR3 region has 14 residues. CDR1 is MNHNS and CDR2 is SASEGT in the germline V gene. J gave up 6 bases and V 7 bases, and 9 bases lay outside the gene matches. Here the CDR3 reads CASTWGQGISEQYV. CDR3 nucleotide sequence: TGTGCCAGCACGTGGGGACAGGGGATAAGCGAGCAGTACGTC.

About this clone itself: Other DNA sequences in the same sample also yield this CDR3. The chain couples TRBV13 to TRBJ1-1; D gene unclear. Germline assignment: CDR1 PRHDT and CDR2 FYEKMQ (reference sequence). The CDR3 is 12 residues long. Trimming pared 0 bases from V and 5 bases from J, leaving 4 bases between. The CDR3 here is CASSLGSTEAFF. CDR3 nucleotide sequence: TGTGCCAGCAGCTTAGGGTCGACTGAAGCTTTCTTT.

As concerns this clone: This clone may be a read error of a much larger clone one base away. This chain links TRBV9 with TRBJ2-5; no firm D call. The CDR3 totals 11 residues. CDR1 is SGDLS, CDR2 YYNGEE, per germline. The germline V and J ends were trimmed by 4 bases and 4 bases, with 5 bases remaining between them. CDR3 sequence reads: CASSYGETQYF. For the CDR3, the DNA is TGTGCCAGCAGCTACGGAGAGACCCAGTACTTC.

This chain connects TRBV6-1 to TRBJ2-3; D unresolved. Trimming pared 6 bases from V and 2 bases from J, leaving 3 bases between. CDR1 is MNHNS, CDR2 SASEGT, per germline. This CDR3 is built from 11 residues. The CDR3 coding sequence is TGTGCCAGCAGCAACACAGATACGCAGTATTTT. Its protein product is CASSNTDTQYF.

The gene calls are TRBV27 and TRBJ1-1, with D hard to call. Between the trimmed V and J ends, which lost 5 bases and 4 bases, there was a span of 8 bases. There are 12 residues in the CDR3. Germline V gives CDR1 MNHEY, CDR2 SMNVEV (reference sequence). CDR3 DNA sequence: TGTGCCAGCAGTCCCCCGGGCACTGAAGCTTTCTTT. Translated: CASSPPGTEAFF.

The chain couples TRBV29-1 to TRBJ2-2; TRBD1 aligns across 10 bases. From germline, CDR1 is SQVTM and CDR2 ANQGSEA. Trimming took 5 bases from V and 8 from J; bases not matched to a gene: 11. This CDR3 region has 15 residues. The CDR3 loop reads CSVTRRDRGQGELFF. CDR3 in DNA: TGCAGCGTTACCAGACGGGACAGGGGTCAAGGGGAGCTGTTTTTT.

This rearrangement joins TRBV7-2 to TRBJ2-7, with TRBD1 as a possible D gene (6 bases). The V gene's germline CDR1 is SGHTA and CDR2 FQGNSA. Trimming took off 3 bases at V and 0 bases at J, with 15 bases between the two ends. The CDR3 length is 16 residues. The CDR3 sequence is CASSFWGQGSSYEQYF. The CDR3 nucleotides are TGTGCCAGCAGCTTTTGGGGGCAGGGGAGCTCCTACGAGCAGTACTTC.